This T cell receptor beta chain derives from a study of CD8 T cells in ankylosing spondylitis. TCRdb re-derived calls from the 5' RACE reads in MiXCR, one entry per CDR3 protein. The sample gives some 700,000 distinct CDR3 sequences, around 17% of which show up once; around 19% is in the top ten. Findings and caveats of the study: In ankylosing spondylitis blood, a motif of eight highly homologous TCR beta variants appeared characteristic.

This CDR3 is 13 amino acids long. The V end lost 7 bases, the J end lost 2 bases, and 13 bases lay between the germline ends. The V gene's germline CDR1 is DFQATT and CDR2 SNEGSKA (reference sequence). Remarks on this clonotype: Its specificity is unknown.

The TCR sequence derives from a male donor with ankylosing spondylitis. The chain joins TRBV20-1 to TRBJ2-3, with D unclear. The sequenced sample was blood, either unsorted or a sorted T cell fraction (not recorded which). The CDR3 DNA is TGCAGTGTCAAACCCGGGTTCACAGATACGCAGTATTTT. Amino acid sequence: CSVKPGFTDTQYF.